One and the same sample provided the 32 T cell receptor beta chains below, sequenced in a study of T cell responses to AZD1222 COVID-19 vaccine. Profiled with immunoSEQ multiplex PCR; TCRdb holds only in-frame clones, not every one. The data contain 140,000 to 150,000 clones, about 93% of them seen just once; the ten biggest clones take up under 2%. This material consisted of peripheral blood, taken on day 0 of AZD1222 vaccination. These receptor sequences come from an adult in good health.

This chain joins TRBV29-1 and TRBJ1-1; D unresolved. V lost 7 bases and J lost 0, with 15 bases in between. There are 14 residues in the CDR3. CDR1 SQVTM and CDR2 ANQGSEA come from the germline V gene. Here the CDR3 reads CSARSRQLNTEAFF. DNA of the CDR3: TGCAGCGCCCGGTCCCGTCAGCTGAACACTGAAGCTTTCTTT.

The chain has TRBV5-5 and TRBJ2-4; 10 positions match TRBD1. Losses at the gene ends were 4 bases for V and 14 bases for J; bases not matched to a gene: 9. The CDR3 length is 13 residues. CDR1 is SGHKS, CDR2 YYEKEE, per germline (reference sequence). The CDR3, as DNA: TGTGCCAGCAGCCCGGGGACAGGGGCTCTCAAGTACTTC. Its protein is CASSPGTGALKYF.

This CDR3 is CASSKGTAQETQYF. The CDR3 coding sequence is TGCGCCAGCAGCAAAGGGACAGCTCAAGAGACCCAGTACTTC. The genes are TRBV5-1 and TRBJ2-5; 7 bases fit TRBD1. The CDR3 loop spans 14 amino acids. With V trimmed by 4 bases and J by 2 bases, 5 bases remained unmatched. Germline CDR1 and CDR2: SGHRS and YFSETQ.

The CDR3, as DNA: TGTGCCAGCAGCTTACGTTGGACAGCAAGAAAAGAGACCCAGTACTTC. This translates into CASSLRWTARKETQYF. This rearrangement joins TRBV11-2 to TRBJ2-5, with a possible D match to TRBD1 (6 bases). CDR3 size: 16 residues. Germline CDR1 SGHAT, CDR2 FQNNGV. V was shortened by 2 bases and J by 3 bases, with 16 bases between the two germline ends. The variable domain in full, with the rest retrieved from reference TRBV11-2 and TRBJ2-5, is EAGVAQSPRYKIIEKRQSVAFWCNPISGHATLYWYQQILGQGPKLLIQFQNNGVVDDSQLPKDRFSAERLKGVDSTLKIQPAKLEDSAVYLCASSLRWTARKETQYFGPGTRLLVL.

V and J are TRBV5-1 and TRBJ2-7, with 15 positions matching TRBD2. This CDR3 comprises 16 residues. Germline-derived CDR1 and CDR2 are SGHRS and YFSETQ. Losses at the gene ends were 2 bases for V and 6 bases for J; bases not matched to a gene: 6. CDR3 nucleotide sequence: TGCGCCAGCAGCTTAGGACTAGCGGGAGGGGTAACCGAGCAGTACTTC. Translated: CASSLGLAGGVTEQYF.

The V and J genes are TRBV6-5 and TRBJ2-7; TRBD2 might be the D (7 bases). V was cut by 2 bases and J by 0 bases, with 14 bases left in between. There are 16 residues in the CDR3. Germline V gives CDR1 MNHEY, CDR2 SVGAGI. CDR3 DNA sequence: TGTGCCAGCAGTTACGGGGAGGGGGGTGGCTCCTACGAGCAGTACTTC. Protein product: CASSYGEGGGSYEQYF.

The chain combines TRBV7-2 with TRBJ1-4; D gene ambiguous. Trimming removed 6 bases at V and 4 bases at J, with 15 bases between. Germline-derived CDR1 and CDR2 are SGHTA and FQGNSA. The CDR3 covers 15 residues. CDR3 in DNA: TGTGCCAGCAGTCTATCCCATATCGGTAATGAAAAACTGTTTTTT. The encoded protein is CASSLSHIGNEKLFF.

This sequence joins TRBV2 and TRBJ2-7, with D uncertain. CDR1 is SNHLY, CDR2 FYNNEI, per germline. This CDR3 has 12 residues. Trimming stripped 2 bases from V and 3 bases from J, with 5 bases between. Here the CDR3 reads CASSEFDYEQYF. The CDR3, as DNA: TGTGCCAGCAGTGAATTCGACTACGAGCAGTACTTC.

The J gene is TRBJ1-1, the V gene TRBV18; 8 bases map to TRBD1. This CDR3 spans 15 amino acids. V shed 6 bases and J 4 bases; nucleotides not matched to a gene: 10. From germline, CDR1 is KGHSH and CDR2 LQKENI. DNA of the CDR3: TGTGCCAGCTCGCCGGACAGGGCGGGAGGCACTGAAGCTTTCTTT. This gives the protein CASSPDRAGGTEAFF.

The CDR3 sequence: CASSQGQGIYSNQPQHF. CDR3 sequence (DNA): TGTGCCAGCAGTCAGGGACAGGGGATTTATAGCAATCAGCCCCAGCATTTT. V and J are TRBV6-6 and TRBJ1-5, with 10 bases aligning to TRBD1. J lost 0 bases, V lost 5 bases, and 7 bases had no gene match. Germline loops: CDR1 MNHNY, CDR2 SVGAGI (reference sequence). The CDR3 totals 17 residues.

The V gene is TRBV5-1, the J gene TRBJ1-1, with D perhaps matching TRBD1 (6 bases). The V end was cut by 0 bases, the J end by 2 bases, with 11 bases between. Germline V gives CDR1 SGHRS, CDR2 YFSETQ. This CDR3 region has 15 residues. For the CDR3, the DNA is TGCGCCAGCAGCTTGGGAGGGACATCTAACACTGAAGCTTTCTTT. This sequence encodes CASSLGGTSNTEAFF.

V gene TRBV11-2 combines with J gene TRBJ2-4; TRBD1 aligns across 9 bases. CDR3 length: 14 residues. Germline V gene sequence: CDR1 SGHAT, CDR2 FQNNGV. V lost 4 bases, J lost 5 bases, and 3 bases stayed unmatched. CDR3 DNA: TGTGCCAGCAGCTACTGGACAGGGGAAAACATTCAGTACTTC. This codes for CASSYWTGENIQYF.

This clone was seen only once. V usage is TRBV12-5 and J usage is TRBJ2-3; no reliable D call. Looked up from germline, CDR1 is LGHNT and CDR2 is FRNRAP. V lost 5 bases and J lost 6, with 6 bases in between. The CDR3 runs 11 residues. DNA of the CDR3: TGTGCTAGTGGTATAGAGGATACGCAGTATTTT. It codes for CASGIEDTQYF. The whole variable domain, remainder taken from reference TRBV12-5 and TRBJ2-3, is DARVTQTPRHKVTEMGQEVTMRCQPILGHNTVFWYRQTMMQGLELLAYFRNRAPLDDSGMPKDRFSAEMPDATLATLKIQPSEPRDSAVYFCASGIEDTQYFGPGTRLTVL.

CDR3 nucleotide sequence: TGTGCCAGCAGTTACGGGACAGGGCGCTACGAGCAGTACTTC. It codes for CASSYGTGRYEQYF. The chain uses TRBV6-2 or TRBV6-3 and TRBJ2-7, with 9 bases identical to TRBD1. Germline V gives CDR1 MNHEY, CDR2 SVGEGT. V shed 2 bases and J 3 bases; nucleotides not matched to a gene: 2. The CDR3 totals 14 residues.

The rearrangement uses TRBV9 and TRBJ2-1; D is perhaps TRBD1 or TRBD2 (5 bases each). Germline V gene lookup returns CDR1 SGDLS and CDR2 YYNGEE. The CDR3 is made up of 13 amino acids. V was cut by 6 bases and J by 7 bases, with 14 bases left in between. The CDR3 DNA reads TGTGCCAGCACCGACCGGGGCGAAAATGAGCAGTTCTTC. Amino acid sequence: CASTDRGENEQFF.

The chain is built from TRBV3-1 (or the pseudogene TRBV3-2) and TRBJ1-6; 8 nucleotides align to TRBD1. The junction had 4 bases not matched to a gene; V was cut back by 2 bases and J by 1 base. The germline CDR1 and CDR2 sequences are LGHDT and YNNKEL (reference sequence). The CDR3 contains 17 residues. In nucleotides, the CDR3 is TGTGCCAGCAGCCAACGGCAGGGGGCATCCTATAATTCACCCCTCCACTTT. Protein product: CASSQRQGASYNSPLHF.

The V and J genes are TRBV28 and TRBJ2-7, with 10 bases aligning to TRBD1. This CDR3 contains 15 residues. Looked up from germline, CDR1 is MDHEN and CDR2 is SYDVKM. The ends lost 4 bases at V and 3 bases at J; junction bases unmatched: 6. CDR3 sequence: CASSYHRDRGYEQYF. CDR3 DNA: TGTGCCAGCAGTTACCACCGGGACAGGGGCTACGAGCAGTACTTC.

The gene calls are TRBV5-1 and TRBJ1-2, with 9 bases identical to TRBD1. CDR3 size: 15 residues. CDR1 is SGHRS, CDR2 YFSETQ, per germline. V lost 1 base and J lost 4; bases outside the gene matches: 5. The CDR3 nucleotides are TGCGCCAGCAGCTTGAGACAGGGGGTAGGCTATGGCTACACCTTC. It encodes CASSLRQGVGYGYTF.

This clone was observed once. V and J are TRBV7-2 and TRBJ2-6; unclear D gene. The CDR3 covers 13 residues. V was clipped by 6 bases and J by 4 bases, with 7 bases between them. Germline CDR1 SGHTA, CDR2 FQGNSA. The CDR3 region is CASSTYGANVLTF. CDR3 bases: TGTGCCAGCAGTACCTACGGGGCCAACGTCCTGACTTTC. The full variable domain, rest sourced from reference TRBV7-2 and TRBJ2-6, is GAGVSQSPSNKVTEKGKDVELRCDPISGHTALYWYRQSLGQGLEFLIYFQGNSAPDKSGLPSDRFSAERTGGSVSTLTIQRTQQEDSAVYLCASSTYGANVLTFGAGSRLTVL.

Only a few counts were recorded for this clone. J is TRBJ1-2 and V is TRBV2; D ambiguous. The germline gives CDR1 SNHLY, CDR2 FYNNEI. The ends were cut back, 3 bases at V and 5 bases at J, with 7 bases in the middle. This CDR3 is built from 12 residues. DNA of the CDR3: TGTGCCAGCAGTGATGAGGAGTATGGCTACACCTTC. Amino acid sequence: CASSDEEYGYTF.

The genes are TRBV29-1 and TRBJ1-1; no firm D call. Trimming pared 4 bases from V and 0 bases from J, leaving 9 bases between. The CDR3 totals 13 residues. Per the germline V gene, CDR1 is SQVTM and CDR2 is ANQGSEA. The CDR3: CSVVGMVNTEAFF. CDR3 sequence (DNA): TGCAGCGTTGTGGGGATGGTGAACACTGAAGCTTTCTTT.

The chain uses TRBV27 and TRBJ1-1, with 9 nucleotides matching TRBD1. The V gene end was trimmed by 0 bases and the J gene end by 4 bases; junction bases not matched to a gene: 6. Germline V CDR1 and CDR2: MNHEY, SMNVEV (reference sequence). This CDR3 has 16 residues. DNA for the CDR3: TGTGCCAGCAGTTTATCGTCCGGACAGGGGACCACTGAAGCTTTCTTT. Translation: CASSLSSGQGTTEAFF.

The rearrangement joins TRBV7-8 to TRBJ1-2; D may be TRBD1 (5 bases). Germline values: CDR1 SGHVS, CDR2 FQNEAQ. V shed 10 bases and J shed 4 bases, with 22 bases lying between them. The CDR3 runs to 15 residues. For the CDR3, the DNA is TGTGCCACCTGCTTTATTCAGGGATGTCCCTATGGCTACACCTTC. Residues: CATCFIQGCPYGYTF. The variable domain in full, with the rest retrieved from reference TRBV7-8 and TRBJ1-2, is GAGVSQSPRYKVAKRGQDVALRCDPISGHVSLFWYQQALGQGPEFLTYFQNEAQLDKSGLPSDRFFAERPEGSVSTLKIQRTQQEDSAVYLCATCFIQGCPYGYTFGSGTRLTVV.

As DNA, the CDR3 is TGTGCCACCTGCCGTTCGCACTTGAACACTGAAGCTTTCTTT. Residues: CATCRSHLNTEAFF. V and J are TRBV15 and TRBJ1-1; D remains unclear. Germline values: CDR1 LNHNV, CDR2 YYDKDF (reference sequence). V was pared by 8 bases and J by 0 bases, with 13 bases between. The CDR3 length is 14 residues.

This clone was counted a single time. The rearrangement uses TRBV3-1 (or the pseudogene TRBV3-2) and TRBJ1-2; 7 nucleotides align to TRBD1. Germline V gene sequence: CDR1 LGHDT, CDR2 YNNKEL (reference sequence). With V trimmed by 2 bases and J by 3 bases, 3 bases remained unmatched. The length of the CDR3 is 14 residues. Here the CDR3 DNA reads TGTGCCAGCAGCCAACTTGACAGGGACTATGGCTACACCTTC. Encoded protein: CASSQLDRDYGYTF.

This chain connects TRBV20-1 to TRBJ2-7; D not certain. Per the germline V gene, CDR1 is DFQATT and CDR2 is SNEGSKA (reference sequence). Trimming shortened V by 3 bases and J by 3 bases, and 6 bases separated the two germline ends. This CDR3 has 11 amino acids. CDR3 DNA sequence: TGCAGTGCTAGGTCAGGCTACGAGCAGTACTTC. This gives the protein CSARSGYEQYF.

The chain carries TRBV7-2 and TRBJ1-6; D unclear. Germline CDR1 SGHTA, CDR2 FQGNSA. V gave up 1 base and J gave up 0 bases, with 4 bases separating them. CDR3 length: 15 residues. CDR3 residues: CASSLGSSYNSPLHF. CDR3 nucleotides: TGTGCCAGCAGCTTAGGGAGCTCCTATAATTCACCCCTCCACTTT.

The V call is TRBV9, the J call TRBJ2-2; maybe TRBD2 (6 bases). This CDR3 has 15 residues. V was cut by 2 bases and J by 0 bases, with 8 bases left in between. Germline V gene lookup returns CDR1 SGDLS and CDR2 YYNGEE. The CDR3 DNA reads TGTGCCAGCAGCGTCCGCGGGGCGAACACCGGGGAGCTGTTTTTT. It codes for CASSVRGANTGELFF.

The chain is built from TRBV11-2 and TRBJ2-5, with a possible D match to TRBD1 (5 bases). This CDR3 region has 13 residues. The V gene's germline CDR1 is SGHAT and CDR2 FQNNGV. The V end lost 9 bases, the J end lost 7 bases, and 18 bases lay between the germline ends. The CDR3 reads CASRQSLVGTQYF. Here the CDR3 DNA reads TGTGCCAGTCGACAGAGCCTTGTCGGGACCCAGTACTTC. The complete variable domain, with remaining parts taken from reference TRBV11-2 and TRBJ2-5, reads EAGVAQSPRYKIIEKRQSVAFWCNPISGHATLYWYQQILGQGPKLLIQFQNNGVVDDSQLPKDRFSAERLKGVDSTLKIQPAKLEDSAVYLCASRQSLVGTQYFGPGTRLLVL.

This chain uses TRBV2 with TRBJ2-7; the match to TRBD1 covers 7 bases. CDR3 length: 14 amino acids. Germline V CDR1 and CDR2: SNHLY, FYNNEI. The ends lost 4 bases at V and 4 bases at J; junction bases unmatched: 7. CDR3: CASSGETGKYEQYF. CDR3 nucleotide sequence: TGTGCCAGCAGTGGGGAGACAGGGAAATACGAGCAGTACTTC.

The V and J genes are TRBV6-6 and TRBJ1-6; TRBD1 agrees at 10 bases. J was trimmed by 8 bases and V by 5 bases; bases with no gene match: 6. The CDR3 is 15 residues long. Looked up from germline, CDR1 is MNHNY and CDR2 is SVGAGI (reference sequence). This CDR3 is CASSTTGTGDSPLHF. CDR3 DNA: TGTGCCAGCAGTACGACCGGGACAGGGGATTCACCCCTCCACTTT.

The rearrangement uses TRBV6-5 and TRBJ1-4, with D tentatively TRBD1 (5 bases). The CDR3 contains 12 residues. The germline V gene has CDR1 MNHEY and CDR2 SVGAGI. V lost 8 bases and J 13 bases, leaving 17 bases between the germline ends. The CDR3 here is CASLPPGGRLFF. The CDR3 DNA reads as TGTGCCAGCCTACCTCCGGGGGGGAGACTGTTTTTT.